These 22 T cell receptor beta chains were sequenced from one sample in a study of blood T cell repertoires in COVID-19. Sequencing used immunoSEQ multiplex PCR; TCRdb keeps in-frame clones, though not all of them. The sample contains roughly 70,000 clones, roughly 80% of which appear only once. The sample consisted of peripheral blood. The receptors derive from a man aged 55-75 years with acute or convalescent COVID-19.

This clone has a handful of counts. The chain couples TRBV4-1 to TRBJ1-6; no clear D gene. Trimming pared 3 bases from V and 7 bases from J, leaving 7 bases between. The length of the CDR3 is 13 residues. Germline CDR1 reads MGHRA; CDR2 reads YSYEKL. CDR3 protein: CASSQLQNSPLHF. CDR3 in DNA: TGCGCCAGCAGCCAGTTACAGAATTCACCCCTCCACTTT.

The chain uses TRBV21-1 and TRBJ2-1; TRBD2, the table's D call, lacks a check against the DNA. TRBV21-1 is labeled a pseudogene. This CDR3 has 18 amino acids. The CDR3 region is CASITTSGGPSSYNEQFF. CDR3 DNA sequence: TGTGCCAGCATAACGACTAGCGGGGGCCCGAGCTCCTACAATGAGCAGTTCTTC.

This chain joins TRBV14 and TRBJ2-3; no reliable D call. The CDR3 totals 15 residues. Germline values: CDR1 SGHDN, CDR2 FVKESK. The V gene lost 1 base and the J gene lost 2 bases, with 10 bases spanning the gap. CDR3 in amino acids: CASSQVQFTTDTQYF. CDR3 bases: TGTGCCAGCAGCCAAGTCCAGTTCACCACAGATACGCAGTATTTT.

This clone occurred once. V usage is TRBV9 and J usage is TRBJ2-7; 7 positions agree with TRBD1. Trimming at V came to 0 bases and at J to 4 bases, leaving 4 bases not matched to a gene. Germline CDR1 SGDLS, CDR2 YYNGEE. The CDR3 is 14 amino acids. The CDR3, as DNA: TGTGCCAGCAGCGTAGAGGGGGCCGGGTACGAGCAGTACTTC. It translates to CASSVEGAGYEQYF.

The chain recombines TRBV19 with TRBJ2-5, with TRBD1 identical over 7 bases. The CDR3 loop spans 14 amino acids. V was clipped by 6 bases and J by 4 bases; unmatched bases: 8. Germline assignment: CDR1 LNHDA and CDR2 SQIVND (reference sequence). CDR3 nucleotides: TGTGCCAGTAGACCGGACAGGTTATCAGAGACCCAGTACTTC. Encoded protein: CASRPDRLSETQYF.

Written as DNA, the CDR3 is TGTGCCAGTAGTTCAGGTTACAGGGAATTGGTCACTGAAGCTTTCTTT. Protein product: CASSSGYRELVTEAFF. V usage is TRBV19 and J usage is TRBJ1-1; TRBD1 might be the D (6 bases). The length of the CDR3 is 16 residues. Trimming stripped 5 bases from V and 4 bases from J, with 20 bases between. CDR1 is LNHDA and CDR2 is SQIVND in the germline V gene (reference sequence).

The chain couples TRBV30 to TRBJ1-1, with D perhaps matching TRBD1 (5 bases). This CDR3 contains 13 residues. Germline CDR1 is GTSNPN and CDR2 is SVGIG (reference sequence). V gave up 2 bases and J gave up 6 bases, with 13 bases separating them. Written as DNA, the CDR3 is TGTGCCTGGAGTATATCGCGGGGGGCTGAAGCTTTCTTT. It codes for CAWSISRGAEAFF.

This sequence joins TRBV6-6 and TRBJ2-3, with TRBD1 as a possible D gene (6 bases). The CDR3 covers 14 residues. V lost 5 bases, J lost 4 bases, and 13 bases lay in between. Germline values: CDR1 MNHNY, CDR2 SVGAGI (reference sequence). For the CDR3, the DNA is TGTGCCAGCAGTACAACAGGGACCCCAGATACGCAGTATTTT. This sequence encodes CASSTTGTPDTQYF.

CDR3 DNA sequence: TGCGCCAGCAGCTTGGTCGGGACATTCGCAACTAATGAAAAACTGTTTTTT. Protein sequence: CASSLVGTFATNEKLFF. This chain joins TRBV5-1 and TRBJ1-4; the D gene is possibly TRBD1 (6 bases). The CDR3 spans 17 residues. Germline values: CDR1 SGHRS, CDR2 YFSETQ. The germline V and J ends were trimmed by 0 bases and 0 bases, with 12 bases remaining between them.

The genes are TRBV5-1 and TRBJ2-3; TRBD1 aligns across 10 bases. The CDR3 has 16 residues. Trimming removed 2 bases from V and 6 bases from J; junction bases left unmatched: 9. Germline V gene sequence: CDR1 SGHRS, CDR2 YFSETQ. The CDR3 region is CASSFELGTGDDTQYF. CDR3 bases: TGCGCCAGCAGCTTTGAATTGGGGACAGGGGACGATACGCAGTATTTT.

This clone is a singleton in its sample. The V gene is TRBV6-2 or TRBV6-3, the J gene TRBJ2-7, with 7 bases aligning to TRBD2. The V and J ends lost 6 bases and 4 bases, in that order; junction bases with no gene match: 9. CDR3 length: 14 amino acids. Germline V gene lookup returns CDR1 MNHEY and CDR2 SVGEGT. The CDR3: CASSPPGGGYEQYV. The CDR3 region has the DNA TGTGCCAGCAGCCCACCGGGCGGGGGATACGAGCAGTACGTC.

In this sample, this clone turned up many times. This CDR3 is also generated by other DNA sequences in the sample. V gene TRBV2 combines with J gene TRBJ1-5; TRBD1 agrees at 7 bases. The CDR3 loop spans 16 amino acids. Germline assignment: CDR1 SNHLY and CDR2 FYNNEI. The junction had 5 bases not matched to a gene; V was cut back by 0 bases and J by 3 bases. CDR3 DNA: TGTGCCAGCAGTGAAGCACGGACAGGCCTCAATCAGCCCCAGCATTTT. Translation: CASSEARTGLNQPQHF. Together with reference TRBV2 and TRBJ1-5, the CDR3 gives the full variable domain: EPEVTQTPSHQVTQMGQEVILRCVPISNHLYFYWYRQILGQKVEFLVSFYNNEISEKSEIFDDQFSVERPDGSNFTLKIRSTKLEDSAMYFCASSEARTGLNQPQHFGDGTRLSIL.

The rearrangement links TRBV3-1 (or the pseudogene TRBV3-2) to TRBJ2-7; 12 bases are a match to TRBD2. The V gene's germline CDR1 is LGHDT and CDR2 YNNKEL (reference sequence). The CDR3 runs to 15 residues. V was clipped by 8 bases and J by 1 base; unmatched bases: 6. The CDR3 spells CASALAGGKSYEQYF. In DNA form, the CDR3 reads TGTGCCAGCGCTCTAGCGGGAGGGAAGTCCTACGAGCAGTACTTC.

In its sample, this clone was seen once. The rearrangement links TRBV12-3 or TRBV12-4 to TRBJ2-7; TRBD1 aligns across 10 bases. This CDR3 contains 13 residues. The V segment lost 7 bases and the J segment 3 bases; nucleotides outside the gene matches: 3. CDR3 residues: CASTWTGGYEQYF. The CDR3 region has the DNA TGTGCCAGCACCTGGACAGGGGGCTACGAGCAGTACTTC.

The J gene is TRBJ1-1, the V gene TRBV12-3 or TRBV12-4; no clear D gene. The V and J ends lost 2 bases and 3 bases respectively, with 7 bases between them. This CDR3 has 13 amino acids. The CDR3, as DNA: TGTGCCAGCAGTTTATCCGGGGACACTGAAGCTTTCTTT. Its translation is CASSLSGDTEAFF.

The chain uses TRBV24-1 and TRBJ2-5; 8 nucleotides match TRBD1. V was clipped by 3 bases and J by 2 bases; unmatched bases: 7. This CDR3 comprises 16 residues. Germline V gene lookup returns CDR1 KGHDR and CDR2 SFDVKD. CDR3 in DNA: TGTGCCACCAGTGATCCGCCAGACAGGGGACAAGAGACCCAGTACTTC. This sequence encodes CATSDPPDRGQETQYF.

The CDR3 loop is CASRPQPGTGEAGELFF. CDR3 coding DNA: TGTGCCAGCAGACCACAACCCGGGACAGGGGAGGCCGGGGAGCTGTTTTTT. V and J are TRBV7-8 and TRBJ2-2, with 10 bases that match TRBD1. In germline, CDR1 is SGHVS, CDR2 FQNEAQ. The CDR3 covers 17 residues. The V and J ends lost 6 bases and 6 bases, in that order; junction bases with no gene match: 13.

This clone came up a few times. This chain uses TRBV24-1 with TRBJ1-2; 8 positions match TRBD1. With 9 bases clipped from V and 9 bases from J, the junction kept 5 bases outside the gene matches. CDR3 length: 11 amino acids. Germline V gene data show CDR1 as KGHDR and CDR2 as SFDVKD. DNA of the CDR3: TGTGCCACCGGGACAGGAGGGAGCTACACCTTC. Protein: CATGTGGSYTF.

The chain's CDR3 is CASSLSELVGNEQFF. The CDR3 DNA is TGCGCCAGCAGCTTGTCGGAACTAGTGGGCAATGAGCAGTTCTTC. The genes are TRBV5-1 and TRBJ2-1, with D possibly TRBD2 on 5 matching bases. Germline V lookup: CDR1 SGHRS, CDR2 YFSETQ. V dropped 1 base and J dropped 6 bases, with 14 bases sitting between them. The CDR3 spans 15 residues.

This chain links TRBV25-1 with TRBJ1-5, with 7 bases matching TRBD1. CDR1 MGHDK and CDR2 SYGVNS come from the germline V gene. The CDR3 extends over 15 amino acids. Germline trimming cut 4 bases from V and 5 bases from J; bases unmatched to any gene: 8. CDR3 sequence reads: CASSGLGTADQPQHF. CDR3 DNA: TGTGCCAGCAGTGGACTAGGGACAGCGGATCAGCCCCAGCATTTT.

The chain carries TRBV6-4 and TRBJ2-1; 7 bases match TRBD1. The V and J ends lost 4 bases and 5 bases, in that order; junction bases with no gene match: 8. The CDR3 totals 15 residues. Germline V gene data show CDR1 as MRHNA and CDR2 as SNTAGT. The chain's CDR3 is CASSGDSANDNEQFF. The CDR3 DNA follows: TGTGCCAGCAGTGGGGACAGTGCGAACGACAATGAGCAGTTCTTC.

This chain uses TRBV13 with TRBJ2-5; D not resolved. Germline CDR1 PRHDT, CDR2 FYEKMQ (reference sequence). This CDR3 is built from 13 residues. Trimming cost V 3 bases and J 4 bases, with 9 bases left between them. The CDR3 DNA reads TGTGCCAGCAGCTTCTTACAGACAGAGACCCAGTACTTC. The encoded protein is CASSFLQTETQYF.